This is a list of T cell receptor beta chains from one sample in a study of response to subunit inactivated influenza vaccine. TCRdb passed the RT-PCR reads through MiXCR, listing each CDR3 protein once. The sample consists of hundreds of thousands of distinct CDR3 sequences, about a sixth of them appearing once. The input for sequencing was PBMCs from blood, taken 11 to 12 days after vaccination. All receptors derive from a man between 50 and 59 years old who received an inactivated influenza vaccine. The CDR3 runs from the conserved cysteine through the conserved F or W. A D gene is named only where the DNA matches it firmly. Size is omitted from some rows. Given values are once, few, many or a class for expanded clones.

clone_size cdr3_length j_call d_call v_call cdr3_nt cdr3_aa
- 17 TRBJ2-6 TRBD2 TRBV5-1 TGCGCCAGCAGCTTGGAGGGGACTAGCGGTGGGGCCAACGTCCTGACTTTC CASSLEGTSGGANVLTF
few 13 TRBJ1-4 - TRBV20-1 TGCAGTGCGACTGTGGTAGGGAGTGAAAAACTGTTTTTT CSATVVGSEKLFF
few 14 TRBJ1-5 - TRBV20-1 TGCAGTGCTAGAGATCCGCTGGGGGCTCAGCCCCAGCATTTT CSARDPLGAQPQHF
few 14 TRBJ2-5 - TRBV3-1 TGTGCCAGCAGCCATCGAGGGGGGCCAGAGACCCAGTACTTC CASSHRGGPETQYF
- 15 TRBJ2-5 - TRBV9 TGTGCCAGCAGCGTAGAGCCCCGGGCACAAGAGACCCAGTACTTC CASSVEPRAQETQYF
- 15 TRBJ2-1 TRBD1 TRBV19 TGTGCCAGTAGTATAGGTGGGACAGGGGTTCATGAGCAGTTCTTC CASSIGGTGVHEQFF
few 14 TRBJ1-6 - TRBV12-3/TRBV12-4 TGTGCCAGCAGCGTTCTACGGCAAGAGTCACCCCTCCACTTT CASSVLRQESPLHF
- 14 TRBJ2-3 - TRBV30 TGTGCCTGGAGTGTAAGCGTCAGCACAGATACGCAGTATTTT CAWSVSVSTDTQYF
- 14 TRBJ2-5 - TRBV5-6 TGTGCCAGCAGCTTGGATCTATCCCAAGAGACCCAGTACTTC CASSLDLSQETQYF
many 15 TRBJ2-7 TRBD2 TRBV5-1 TGCGCCAGCAGCTTGACGGCGGGAGCATCCTACGAGCAGTACTTC CASSLTAGASYEQYF
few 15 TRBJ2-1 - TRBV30 TGTGCCTGGAGTGGGGGCTCGGGGGTTTACAATGAGCAGTTCTTC CAWSGGSGVYNEQFF
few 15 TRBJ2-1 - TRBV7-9 TGTGCCAGCAGCTCAACTTTGGGGGGAGGTCTTGAGCAGTTCTTC CASSSTLGGGLEQFF
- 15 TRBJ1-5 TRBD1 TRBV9 TGTGCCAGCAGCGGCGGACAGGGATCAGGTCAGCCCCAGCATTTT CASSGGQGSGQPQHF
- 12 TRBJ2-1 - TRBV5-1 TGCGCCAGCAGCTTGGGACGGACTGAGCAGTTCTTC CASSLGRTEQFF
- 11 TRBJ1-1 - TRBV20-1 TGCAGTGTACAGGAAAACACTGAAGCTTTCTTT CSVQENTEAFF
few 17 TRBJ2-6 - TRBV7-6 TGTGCCAGCAGCTTAATCGCGGGGGCGAACGGGGCCAACGTCCTGACTTTC CASSLIAGANGANVLTF
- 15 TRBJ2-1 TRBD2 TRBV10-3 TGTGCCATCAGTGGGAGCGGGACCTCGAACAATGAGCAGTTCTTC CAISGSGTSNNEQFF
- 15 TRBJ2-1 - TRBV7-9 TGTGCCAGCAGCTTCGGCGACCCCCGATACAATGAGCAGTTCTTC CASSFGDPRYNEQFF
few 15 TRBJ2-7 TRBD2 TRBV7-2 TGTGCCAGCAGCTCAATGATTAGCGGGATCTACGAGCAGTACTTC CASSSMISGIYEQYF
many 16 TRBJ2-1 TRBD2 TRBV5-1 TGCGCCAGCAGCCCTAGCTTTAGCGGGGCCTACAATGAGCAGTTCTTC CASSPSFSGAYNEQFF
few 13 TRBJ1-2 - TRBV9 TGTGCCAGCAGCACCTCAGCCGGGGGAGGCTACACCTTC CASSTSAGGGYTF
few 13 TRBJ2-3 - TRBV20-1 TGCAGCCTGGGGCGGGAAAGAAGAGATACGCAGTATTTT CSLGRERRDTQYF
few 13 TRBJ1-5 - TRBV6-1 TGTGCCAGCAGCGATACCGGACAGCAGCCCCAGCATTTT CASSDTGQQPQHF
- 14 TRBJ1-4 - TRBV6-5 TGTGCCAGCAGTTACGGGGGGCTGGTTGAAAAACTGTTTTTT CASSYGGLVEKLFF
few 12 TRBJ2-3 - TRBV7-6 TGTGCCAGCAGCTCCGACTCAAATACGCAGTATTTT CASSSDSNTQYF
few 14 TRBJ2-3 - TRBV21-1 TGTGCCAGCAGCAAATCGCGAGGGCCAGATACGCAGTATTTT CASSKSRGPDTQYF
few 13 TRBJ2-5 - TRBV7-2 TGTGCCAGCAGCGTCTGGAGGGGAGAGACCCAGTACTTC CASSVWRGETQYF
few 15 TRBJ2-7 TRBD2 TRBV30 TGTGCCTGGAGTCCTGGACTAGCGGGATCCTACGAGCAGTACTTC CAWSPGLAGSYEQYF
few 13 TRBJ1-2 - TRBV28 TGTGCCAGCAGTTCGTCGGGGGTTTGGGGCTACACCTTC CASSSSGVWGYTF
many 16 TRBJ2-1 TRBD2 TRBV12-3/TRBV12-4 TGTGCCAGCAGTGCCCGGGGACTAGCGGCCTACAATGAGCAGTTCTTC CASSARGLAAYNEQFF
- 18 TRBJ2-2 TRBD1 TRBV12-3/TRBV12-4 TGTGCCAGCAGTTTAGCGTTAGGGACAGGGGGTCGCGGCGGGGAGCTGTTTTTT CASSLALGTGGRGGELFF
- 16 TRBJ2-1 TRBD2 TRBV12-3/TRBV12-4 TGTGCCAGCAGATCAACCACTAGCGGGAGTTACAATGAGCAGTTCTTC CASRSTTSGSYNEQFF
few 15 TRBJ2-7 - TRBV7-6 TGTGCCAGCAGCTTAGAGGCCGCCAGAGCCTACGAGCAGTACTTC CASSLEAARAYEQYF
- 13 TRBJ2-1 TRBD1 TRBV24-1 TGTGCCACCCTACGGACAGGGGACAATGAGCAGTTCTTC CATLRTGDNEQFF
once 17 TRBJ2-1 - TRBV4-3 TGCGCCAGCAGCCAGGCTAGCCTCGGGATAGGGCTCAATGAGCAGTTCTTC CASSQASLGIGLNEQFF